This TCR beta chain was sequenced in a study of blood T cell repertoires in COVID-19. Seattle's enrolled individuals joined amid active infection and were then monitored longitudinally. Original handling: Reference gene primer amplification yielded estimated nucleated cell counts. Clones were sequenced by immunoSEQ multiplex PCR, and TCRdb holds only the in-frame ones, with some missing. That table is the source of V, J and clone size, and D and trimming were worked out from the DNA. The profile shows approximately 93,000 clones, 74% of them singletons. The V end was cut by 5 bases, the J end by 1 base, with 5 bases between. Germline CDR1 and CDR2: SEHNR and FQNEAQ (reference sequence). The length of the CDR3 is 12 residues.

This receptor was identified in a man between 65 and 85 years old with COVID-19, enrolled during active disease. The chain employs TRBV7-9 and TRBJ2-5; D is unclear. The sample comprised peripheral blood. The CDR3 protein is CASSILQETQYF. DNA of the CDR3: TGTGCCAGCAGCATACTCCAAGAGACCCAGTACTTC.